A single sample gave rise to the 23 T cell receptor beta chains below, sequenced in a study of long-term antiretroviral therapy in people with HIV. immunoSEQ v3.0 was run at survey level. Method: immunoSEQ multiplex PCR; TCRdb's copy keeps in-frame clones and lacks some. The data hold 30,000 to 40,000 clones, with approximately 86% observed a single time. Here the sequenced sample was unsorted PBMCs, taken just before starting antiretroviral therapy. These receptors originate from a woman aged 18-29 years with HIV.

This chain joins TRBV21-1 and TRBJ2-1; no DNA check was done on the table's D call, TRBD2. TRBV21-1 is described as a pseudogene. This CDR3 has 16 amino acids. The CDR3 DNA reads as TGTGCCAGCAGCAAATCCCCAGCGGGAGGGCCCGATGAGCAGTTCTTC. Protein sequence: CASSKSPAGGPDEQFF.

CDR3 sequence: CASSPQMSGTGINSPLHF. The CDR3 nucleotides read TGCGCCAGCAGCCCCCAGATGTCCGGGACAGGGATCAATTCACCCCTCCACTTT. V usage is TRBV5-1 and J usage is TRBJ1-6, with 9 bases lining up with TRBD1. The germline V gene has CDR1 SGHRS and CDR2 YFSETQ. The CDR3 consists of 18 residues. After removal of 4 bases from V and 7 bases from J, the junction contained 15 bases not matched to a gene.

This sequence joins TRBV27 and TRBJ2-2; D gene ambiguous. With 5 bases removed from V and 2 bases from J, the gap between germline ends came to 9 bases. Germline V gene data show CDR1 as MNHEY and CDR2 as SMNVEV (reference sequence). The CDR3 has 14 residues. In nucleotides, the CDR3 is TGTGCCAGCAGTCCACCAGAAAACACCGGGGAGCTGTTTTTT. It specifies CASSPPENTGELFF.

The chain employs TRBV18 and TRBJ1-5; D perhaps matches TRBD1 (6 bases). Trimming left V 3 bases short and J 7 bases short, with 10 bases between. The CDR3 consists of 13 residues. Per the germline V gene, CDR1 is KGHSH and CDR2 is LQKENI. The CDR3 is CASSPIQGQPQHF. CDR3 sequence (DNA): TGTGCCAGCTCACCGATACAGGGCCAGCCCCAGCATTTT.

This clone was found once. This chain uses TRBV13 with TRBJ2-2; 7 nucleotides match TRBD2. The germline gives CDR1 PRHDT, CDR2 FYEKMQ (reference sequence). After removal of 2 bases from V and 4 bases from J, the junction contained 4 bases not matched to a gene. The CDR3 runs to 15 residues. The CDR3 DNA follows: TGTGCCAGCAGCTTAAGAGGGAGGGGCACCGGGGAGCTGTTTTTT. This encodes CASSLRGRGTGELFF. Full variable domain (missing parts from reference TRBV13 and TRBJ2-2): AAGVIQSPRHLIKEKRETATLKCYPIPRHDTVYWYQQGPGQDPQFLISFYEKMQSDKGSIPDRFSAQQFSDYHSELNMSSLELGDSALYFCASSLRGRGTGELFFGEGSRLTVL.

The V gene is TRBV7-2, the J gene TRBJ2-3, with D tentatively TRBD1 (6 bases). Germline V gene sequence: CDR1 SGHTA, CDR2 FQGNSA. The CDR3 spans 15 residues. The V end was cut by 1 base, the J end by 8 bases, with 16 bases between. Here the CDR3 DNA reads TGTGCCAGCAGCTTAGGACAGGCGGGCGGAGGTACGCAGTATTTT. It specifies CASSLGQAGGGTQYF.

By share of the sample, this clone is medium-sized (0.01 to 0.1%). This sequence joins TRBV6-5 and TRBJ2-5; D might be TRBD1 or TRBD2, each matching 5 bases. The CDR3 extends over 14 amino acids. Germline V gives CDR1 MNHEY, CDR2 SVGAGI. Trimming took 3 bases from V and 9 from J, leaving 17 bases between them. CDR3 bases: TGTGCCAGCAGTTATTCCGGGACCGGAATGGCCCAGTACTTC. Its protein is CASSYSGTGMAQYF.

The V gene is TRBV7-6, the J gene TRBJ1-5; D uncertain. The V end lost 1 base, the J end lost 5 bases, and 6 bases lay between the germline ends. The CDR3 spans 13 residues. Germline CDR1 SGHVS, CDR2 FNYEAQ. CDR3 sequence (DNA): TGTGCCAGCAGCTTAGGGTCGGATCAGCCCCAGCATTTT. Residues: CASSLGSDQPQHF.

J is TRBJ2-5 and V is TRBV11-2, with TRBD1 identical over 7 bases. The V gene's germline CDR1 is SGHAT and CDR2 FQNNGV. The CDR3 length is 15 residues. V gave up 3 bases and J gave up 6 bases; unmatched junction bases: 10. In DNA form, the CDR3 reads TGTGCCAGCAGCTTCCTCCAGGGGGAAGTGAAGACCCAGTACTTC. It yields the protein CASSFLQGEVKTQYF. The entire variable domain, with the rest obtained from reference TRBV11-2 and TRBJ2-5, is as follows: EAGVAQSPRYKIIEKRQSVAFWCNPISGHATLYWYQQILGQGPKLLIQFQNNGVVDDSQLPKDRFSAERLKGVDSTLKIQPAKLEDSAVYLCASSFLQGEVKTQYFGPGTRLLVL.

The V gene is TRBV5-6, the J gene TRBJ1-3; D gene unclear. CDR1 and CDR2 (germline): SGHDT, YYEEEE. The CDR3 sequence is 17 residues long. V was clipped by 1 base and J by 4 bases, with 18 bases between them. The CDR3, as DNA: TGTGCCAGCAGCTTGATCTTGACGGCAGGTAGCGGAAACACCATATATTTT. It yields the protein CASSLILTAGSGNTIYF.

V and J are TRBV10-2 and TRBJ1-4; 8 nucleotides line up with TRBD1. Germline CDR1 WSHSY, CDR2 SAAADI. V lost 4 bases to trimming and J lost 5 bases; unmatched junction nucleotides: 9. This CDR3 has 16 residues. As DNA, the CDR3 is TGCGCCAGCAGTGTTCTATCAGGGGGCATAAATGAAAAACTGTTTTTT. This translates into CASSVLSGGINEKLFF.

The gene calls are TRBV28 and TRBJ2-7; perhaps TRBD1 as D (6 bases). Germline CDR1 is MDHEN and CDR2 is SYDVKM. CDR3 size: 12 residues. The V end was cut by 6 bases, the J end by 4 bases, with 10 bases between. The CDR3 DNA follows: TGTGCCAGCAGCTCTGACAGGTACGAGCAGTACTTC. Amino acids: CASSSDRYEQYF.

The rearrangement joins TRBV6-1 to TRBJ2-3; D is ambiguous. The CDR3 has 12 residues. Germline V gives CDR1 MNHNS, CDR2 SASEGT. Between the trimmed V and J ends, which lost 0 bases and 4 bases, there was a span of 2 bases. The CDR3 sequence: CASSEAADTQYF. CDR3 coding DNA: TGTGCCAGCAGTGAAGCTGCAGATACGCAGTATTTT.

Worth noting for this clone: The same CDR3 also results from other DNA sequences found in this sample. The chain recombines TRBV6-6 with TRBJ1-5; D ambiguous. The germline gives CDR1 MNHNY, CDR2 SVGAGI (reference sequence). The length of the CDR3 is 12 residues. V lost 2 bases, J lost 3 bases, and 2 bases lay in between. DNA for the CDR3: TGTGCCAGCAGTTACCTCAATCAGCCCCAGCATTTT. Translating it yields CASSYLNQPQHF.

V and J are TRBV6-4 and TRBJ2-1, with D perhaps TRBD2 (6 bases). The V end lost 3 bases, the J end lost 3 bases, and 12 bases lay between the germline ends. This CDR3 has 15 amino acids. Germline V gene sequence: CDR1 MRHNA, CDR2 SNTAGT. The CDR3 region is CASSEEGSGYNEQFF. CDR3 DNA: TGTGCCAGCAGTGAGGAGGGTAGCGGCTACAATGAGCAGTTCTTC.

The chain has TRBV28 and TRBJ1-5; D is undetermined. CDR1 and CDR2 (germline): MDHEN, SYDVKM. Deletions cut 6 bases from V and 0 bases from J, with 18 bases between. CDR3 size: 17 residues. The CDR3 loop is CASSLRGRVYSNQPQHF. CDR3 nucleotide sequence: TGTGCCAGCAGCCTCCGGGGTAGGGTTTATAGCAATCAGCCCCAGCATTTT. The whole variable domain, filled in from reference TRBV28 and TRBJ1-5, reads DVKVTQSSRYLVKRTGEKVFLECVQDMDHENMFWYRQDPGLGLRLIYFSYDVKMKEKGDIPEGYSVSREKKERFSLILESASTNQTSMYLCASSLRGRVYSNQPQHFGDGTRLSIL.

The rearrangement uses TRBV9 and TRBJ2-1, with a tentative D call TRBD1 (6 bases). CDR1 and CDR2 from the germline V gene are SGDLS and YYNGEE. This CDR3 has 17 residues. V gave up 3 bases and J gave up 0 bases, with 16 bases separating them. The DNA for the CDR3 is TGTGCCAGCAGCGCAGGTTACAGGGTTGGCTCCTACAATGAGCAGTTCTTC. It specifies CASSAGYRVGSYNEQFF. Full variable domain (rest looked up from reference TRBV9 and TRBJ2-1): DSGVTQTPKHLITATGQRVTLRCSPRSGDLSVYWYQQSLDQGLQFLIQYYNGEERAKGNILERFSAQQFPDLHSELNLSSLELGDSALYFCASSAGYRVGSYNEQFFGPGTRLTVL.

The genes are TRBV4-1 and TRBJ2-7; D unresolved. V was pared by 0 bases and J by 0 bases, with 12 bases between. Germline V gives CDR1 MGHRA, CDR2 YSYEKL. This CDR3 spans 16 amino acids. The CDR3 DNA reads TGCGCCAGCAGCCAAGAGGACCGCGGACCCTCCTACGAGCAGTACTTC. Translated, it gives CASSQEDRGPSYEQYF.

This clone has a single count. This chain joins TRBV15 and TRBJ2-5, with D hard to call. The V and J ends lost 0 bases and 1 base respectively, with 6 bases between them. Germline loops: CDR1 LNHNV, CDR2 YYDKDF (reference sequence). The CDR3 extends over 14 amino acids. The CDR3 region is CATSRDRGQETQYF. The CDR3 nucleotides are TGTGCCACCAGCAGAGATAGAGGCCAAGAGACCCAGTACTTC.

V usage is TRBV19 and J usage is TRBJ1-5; D perhaps matches TRBD1 (5 bases). V lost 1 base and J lost 4, with 8 bases in between. CDR3 length: 14 amino acids. Germline-derived CDR1 and CDR2 are LNHDA and SQIVND (reference sequence). CDR3 nucleotide sequence: TGTGCCAGTAGTATAGGACCAGGGAATCAGCCCCAGCATTTT. This encodes CASSIGPGNQPQHF.

J is TRBJ2-7 and V is TRBV10-1; TRBD1 matches 9 bases. Germline CDR1 reads WNHNN; CDR2 reads SYGVQD (reference sequence). The V gene end was trimmed by 9 bases and the J gene end by 5 bases; junction bases not matched to a gene: 8. The CDR3 contains 13 residues. The CDR3 DNA reads TGCGCCAGGGATGGACAGGGGATTCACGAGCAGTACTTC. It translates to CARDGQGIHEQYF.

The V and J genes are TRBV5-1 and TRBJ2-7, with TRBD2 matching over 9 bases. Germline assignment: CDR1 SGHRS and CDR2 YFSETQ. This CDR3 has 15 amino acids. With V trimmed by 4 bases and J by 4 bases, 9 bases remained unmatched. The CDR3 sequence: CASSRWTSDLYEQYF. CDR3 in DNA: TGCGCCAGCAGCCGATGGACTAGCGACCTATACGAGCAGTACTTC.

The chain uses TRBV5-1 and TRBJ2-1; possible D gene TRBD2, 5 bases. CDR1 is SGHRS and CDR2 is YFSETQ in the germline V gene. The CDR3 is 12 amino acids. V lost 0 bases, J lost 13 bases, and 11 bases lay in between. The CDR3 region has the DNA TGCGCCAGCAGCTTGGCCACGGACTCCCAGTTCTTC. It yields the protein CASSLATDSQFF. The entire variable domain, with the rest obtained from reference TRBV5-1 and TRBJ2-1, is as follows: KAGVTQTPRYLIKTRGQQVTLSCSPISGHRSVSWYQQTPGQGLQFLFEYFSETQRNKGNFPGRFSGRQFSNSRSEMNVSTLELGDSALYLCASSLATDSQFFGPGTRLTVL.